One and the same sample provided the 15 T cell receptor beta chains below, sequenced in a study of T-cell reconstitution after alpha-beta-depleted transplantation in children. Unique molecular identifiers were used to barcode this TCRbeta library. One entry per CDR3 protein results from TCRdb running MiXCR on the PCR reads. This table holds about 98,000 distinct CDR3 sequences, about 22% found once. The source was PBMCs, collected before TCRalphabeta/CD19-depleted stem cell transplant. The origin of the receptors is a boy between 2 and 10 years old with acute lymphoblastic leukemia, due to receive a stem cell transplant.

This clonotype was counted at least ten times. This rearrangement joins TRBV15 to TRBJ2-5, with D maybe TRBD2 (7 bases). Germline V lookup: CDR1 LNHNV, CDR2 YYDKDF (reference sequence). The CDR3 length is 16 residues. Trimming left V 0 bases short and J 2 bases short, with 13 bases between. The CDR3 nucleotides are TGTGCCACCAGCAGAGATCGGGGGGCTCCACAAGAGACCCAGTACTTC. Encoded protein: CATSRDRGAPQETQYF.

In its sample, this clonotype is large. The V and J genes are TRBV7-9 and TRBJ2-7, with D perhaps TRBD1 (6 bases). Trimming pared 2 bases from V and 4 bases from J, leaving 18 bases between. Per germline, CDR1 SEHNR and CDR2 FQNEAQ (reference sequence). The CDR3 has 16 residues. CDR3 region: CASSLRDTLPSYEQYF. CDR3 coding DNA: TGTGCCAGCAGCTTAAGGGACACCCTTCCCTCTTACGAGCAGTACTTC. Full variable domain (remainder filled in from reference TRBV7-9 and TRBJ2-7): DTGVSQNPRHKITKRGQNVTFRCDPISEHNRLYWYRQTLGQGPEFLTYFQNEAQLEKSRLLSDRFSAERPKGSFSTLEIQRTEQGDSAMYLCASSLRDTLPSYEQYFGPGTRLTVT.

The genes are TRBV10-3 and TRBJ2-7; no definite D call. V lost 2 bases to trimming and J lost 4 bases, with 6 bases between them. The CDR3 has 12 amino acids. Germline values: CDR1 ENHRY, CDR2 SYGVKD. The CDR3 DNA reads TGTGCCATCAGTGAGGGGTTTTACGAGCAGTACTTC. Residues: CAISEGFYEQYF.

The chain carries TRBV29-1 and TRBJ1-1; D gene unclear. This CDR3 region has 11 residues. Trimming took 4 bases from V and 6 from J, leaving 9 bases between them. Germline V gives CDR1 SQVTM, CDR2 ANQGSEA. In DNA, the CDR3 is TGCAGCGTTGGGAGACCCGCTGAAGCTTTCTTT. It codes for CSVGRPAEAFF.

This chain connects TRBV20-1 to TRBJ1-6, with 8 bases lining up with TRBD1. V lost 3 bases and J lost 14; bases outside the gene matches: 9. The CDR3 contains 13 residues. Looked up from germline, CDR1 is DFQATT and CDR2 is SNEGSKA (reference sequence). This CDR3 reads CSASFSDRGTLHF. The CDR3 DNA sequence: TGCAGTGCTAGTTTTTCAGACAGGGGTACCCTCCACTTT.

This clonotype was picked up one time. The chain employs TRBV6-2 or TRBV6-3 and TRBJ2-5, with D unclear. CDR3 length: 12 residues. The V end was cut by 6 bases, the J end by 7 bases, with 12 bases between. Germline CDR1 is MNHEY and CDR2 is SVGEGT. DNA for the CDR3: TGTGCCAGCAGCTACACTCTCCGGACCCAGTACTTC. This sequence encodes CASSYTLRTQYF.

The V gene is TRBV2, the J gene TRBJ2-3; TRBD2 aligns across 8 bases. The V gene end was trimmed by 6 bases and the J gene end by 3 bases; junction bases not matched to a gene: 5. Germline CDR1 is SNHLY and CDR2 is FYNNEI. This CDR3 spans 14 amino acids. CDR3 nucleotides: TGTGCCAGCAGAGCGGGAGCGGTGACAGATACGCAGTATTTT. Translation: CASRAGAVTDTQYF.

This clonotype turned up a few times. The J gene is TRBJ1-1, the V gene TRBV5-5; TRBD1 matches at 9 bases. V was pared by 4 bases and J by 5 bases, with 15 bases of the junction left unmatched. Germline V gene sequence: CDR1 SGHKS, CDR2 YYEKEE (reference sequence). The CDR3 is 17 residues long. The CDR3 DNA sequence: TGTGCCAGCAGCCCCGTCCCGGGACAGGGTGCGAGGACTGAAGCTTTCTTT. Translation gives CASSPVPGQGARTEAFF.

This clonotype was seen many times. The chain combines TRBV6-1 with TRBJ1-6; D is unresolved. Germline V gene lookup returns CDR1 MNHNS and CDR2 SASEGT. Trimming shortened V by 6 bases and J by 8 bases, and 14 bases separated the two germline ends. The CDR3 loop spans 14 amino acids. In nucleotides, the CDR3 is TGTGCCAGCAGGGTCCTGGGTAACGATTCACCCCTCCACTTT. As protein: CASRVLGNDSPLHF.

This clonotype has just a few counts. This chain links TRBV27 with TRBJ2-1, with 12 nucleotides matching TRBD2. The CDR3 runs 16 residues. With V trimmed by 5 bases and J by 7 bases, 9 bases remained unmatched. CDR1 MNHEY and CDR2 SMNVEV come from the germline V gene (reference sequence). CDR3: CASSGFTSGRRNEQFF. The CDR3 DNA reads TGTGCCAGCAGTGGATTCACTAGCGGGAGGAGGAATGAGCAGTTCTTC.

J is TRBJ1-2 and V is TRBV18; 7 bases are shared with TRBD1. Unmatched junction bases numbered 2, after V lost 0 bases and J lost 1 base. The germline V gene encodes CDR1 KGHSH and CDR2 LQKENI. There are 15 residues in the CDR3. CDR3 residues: CASSPPDRLNYGYTF. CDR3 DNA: TGTGCCAGCTCACCACCGGACAGGCTTAACTATGGCTACACCTTC.

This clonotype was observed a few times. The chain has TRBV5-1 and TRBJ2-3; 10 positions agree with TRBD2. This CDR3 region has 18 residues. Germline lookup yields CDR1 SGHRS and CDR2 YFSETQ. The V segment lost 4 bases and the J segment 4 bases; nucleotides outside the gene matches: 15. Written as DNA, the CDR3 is TGCGCCAGCAGCCAACGTCCTAGCGGGAGTGGTTTCCCAGATACGCAGTATTTT. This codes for CASSQRPSGSGFPDTQYF.

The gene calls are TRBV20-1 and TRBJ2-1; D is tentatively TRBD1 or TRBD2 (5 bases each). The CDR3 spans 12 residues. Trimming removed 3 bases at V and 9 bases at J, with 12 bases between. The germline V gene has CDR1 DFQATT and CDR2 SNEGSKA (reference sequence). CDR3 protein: CSASGTLGEQFF. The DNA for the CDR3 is TGCAGTGCTAGTGGGACCCTCGGTGAGCAGTTCTTC.

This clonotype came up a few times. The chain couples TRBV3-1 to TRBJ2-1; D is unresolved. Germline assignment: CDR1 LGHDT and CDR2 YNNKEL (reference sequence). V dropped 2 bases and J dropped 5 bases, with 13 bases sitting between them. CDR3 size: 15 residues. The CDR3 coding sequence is TGTGCCAGCAGCCAAACGAAAGGGTGGAACAATGAGCAGTTCTTC. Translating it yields CASSQTKGWNNEQFF.

CDR3 sequence: CASSLADRFNYGYTF. For the CDR3, the DNA is TGTGCCAGCAGCTTGGCCGACCGGTTTAACTATGGCTACACCTTC. The chain has TRBV5-6 and TRBJ1-2; D is uncertain. CDR1 is SGHDT and CDR2 is YYEEEE in the germline V gene. V lost 0 bases and J 1 base, leaving 10 bases between the germline ends. This CDR3 spans 15 amino acids.